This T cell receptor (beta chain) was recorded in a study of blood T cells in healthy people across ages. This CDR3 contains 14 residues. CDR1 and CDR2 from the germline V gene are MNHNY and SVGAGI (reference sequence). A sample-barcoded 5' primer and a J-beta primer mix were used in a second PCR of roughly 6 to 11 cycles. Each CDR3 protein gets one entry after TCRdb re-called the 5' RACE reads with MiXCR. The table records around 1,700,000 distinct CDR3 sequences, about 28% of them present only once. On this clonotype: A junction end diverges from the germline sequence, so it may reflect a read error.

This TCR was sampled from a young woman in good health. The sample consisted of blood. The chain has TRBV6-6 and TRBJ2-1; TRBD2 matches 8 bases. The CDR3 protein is CVSSYRGGNNEQFF. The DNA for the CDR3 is TGTGTCAGCAGTTACCGCGGGGGGAACAATGAGCAGTTCTTC.